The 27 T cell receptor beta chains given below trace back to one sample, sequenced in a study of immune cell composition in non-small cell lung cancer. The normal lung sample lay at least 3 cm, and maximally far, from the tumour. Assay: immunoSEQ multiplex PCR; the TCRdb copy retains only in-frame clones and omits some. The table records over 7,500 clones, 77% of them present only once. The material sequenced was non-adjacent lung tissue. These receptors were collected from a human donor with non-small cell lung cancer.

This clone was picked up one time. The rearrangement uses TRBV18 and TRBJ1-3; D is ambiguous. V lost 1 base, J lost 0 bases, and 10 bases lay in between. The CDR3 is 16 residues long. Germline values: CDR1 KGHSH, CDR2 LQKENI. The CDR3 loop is CASSPRAPFSGNTIYF. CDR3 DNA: TGTGCCAGCTCACCACGAGCACCATTCTCTGGAAACACCATATATTTT.

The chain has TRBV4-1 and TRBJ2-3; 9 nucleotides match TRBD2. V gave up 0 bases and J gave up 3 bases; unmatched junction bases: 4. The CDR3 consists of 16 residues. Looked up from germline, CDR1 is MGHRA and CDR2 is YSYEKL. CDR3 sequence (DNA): TGCGCCAGCAGCCAAGAGGCGGGGGGGGGAACAGATACGCAGTATTTT. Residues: CASSQEAGGGTDTQYF.

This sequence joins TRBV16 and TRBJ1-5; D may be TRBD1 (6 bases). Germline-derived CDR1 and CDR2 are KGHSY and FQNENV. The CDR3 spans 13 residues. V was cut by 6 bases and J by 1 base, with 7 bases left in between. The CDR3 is CASRRGSNQPQHF. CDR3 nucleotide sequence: TGTGCCAGCAGAAGGGGGAGCAATCAGCCCCAGCATTTT.

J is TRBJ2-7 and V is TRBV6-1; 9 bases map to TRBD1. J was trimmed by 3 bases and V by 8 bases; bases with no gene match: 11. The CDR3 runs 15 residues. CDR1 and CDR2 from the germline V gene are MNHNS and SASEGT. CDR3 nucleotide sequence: TGTGCCAGCCAACGGATGGACAGGGGTGACTACGAGCAGTACTTC. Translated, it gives CASQRMDRGDYEQYF.

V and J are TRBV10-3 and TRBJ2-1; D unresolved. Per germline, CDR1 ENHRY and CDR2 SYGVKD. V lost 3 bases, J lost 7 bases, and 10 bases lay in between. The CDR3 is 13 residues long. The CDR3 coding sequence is TGTGCCATCAGTGACTCCCAAAGGAATGAGCAGTTCTTC. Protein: CAISDSQRNEQFF.

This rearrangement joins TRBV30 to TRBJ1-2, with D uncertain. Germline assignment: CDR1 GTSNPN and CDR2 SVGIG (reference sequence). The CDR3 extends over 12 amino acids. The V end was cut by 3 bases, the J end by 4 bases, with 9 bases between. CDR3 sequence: CAWRASTYGYTF. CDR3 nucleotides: TGTGCCTGGAGGGCCAGCACCTATGGCTACACCTTC.

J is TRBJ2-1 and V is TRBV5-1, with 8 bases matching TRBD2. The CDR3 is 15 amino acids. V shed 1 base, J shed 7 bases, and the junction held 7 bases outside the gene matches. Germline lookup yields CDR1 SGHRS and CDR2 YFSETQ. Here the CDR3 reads CASSLRSGGANEQFF. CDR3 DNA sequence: TGCGCCAGCAGCTTGAGATCGGGAGGGGCTAATGAGCAGTTCTTC.

The CDR3 reads CASSTGPSYEQYF. The CDR3 DNA reads TGTGCCAGCAGCACCGGGCCATCCTACGAGCAGTACTTC. This rearrangement joins TRBV11-2 to TRBJ2-7; D is unclear. This CDR3 comprises 13 residues. Deletions cut 5 bases from V and 1 base from J, with 9 bases between. The V gene's germline CDR1 is SGHAT and CDR2 FQNNGV.

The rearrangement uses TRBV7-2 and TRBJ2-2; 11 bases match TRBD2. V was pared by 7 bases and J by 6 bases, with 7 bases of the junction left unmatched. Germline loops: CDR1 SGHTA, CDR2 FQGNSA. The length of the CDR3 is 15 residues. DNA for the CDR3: TGTGCCAGCAATAGCGGGGGGGCGAGGGCCGGGGAGCTGTTTTTT. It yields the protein CASNSGGARAGELFF.

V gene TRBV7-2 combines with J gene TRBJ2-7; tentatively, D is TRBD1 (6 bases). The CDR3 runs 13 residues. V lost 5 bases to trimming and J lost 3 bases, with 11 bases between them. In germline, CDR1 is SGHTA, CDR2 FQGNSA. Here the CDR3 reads CASSLKGVYEQYF. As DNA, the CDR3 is TGTGCCAGCAGCCTAAAGGGGGTCTACGAGCAGTACTTC.

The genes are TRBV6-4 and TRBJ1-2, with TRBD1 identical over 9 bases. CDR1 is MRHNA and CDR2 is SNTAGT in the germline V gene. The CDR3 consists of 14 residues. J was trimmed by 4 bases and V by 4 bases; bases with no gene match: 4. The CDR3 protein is CASSGTGVIYGYTF. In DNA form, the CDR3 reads TGTGCCAGCAGTGGGACAGGGGTAATCTATGGCTACACCTTC.

CDR3 bases: TGTGCCAGTAGTACGCCAACAGGGGCTGGGGCCAACGTCCTGACTTTC. It specifies CASSTPTGAGANVLTF. The V gene is TRBV19, the J gene TRBJ2-6, with 7 bases identical to TRBD1. From germline, CDR1 is LNHDA and CDR2 SQIVND (reference sequence). V was clipped by 4 bases and J by 2 bases; unmatched bases: 5. This CDR3 contains 16 residues. Based on the CDR3 plus reference TRBV19 and TRBJ2-6, the full variable domain is DGGITQSPKYLFRKEGQNVTLSCEQNLNHDAMYWYRQDPGQGLRLIYYSQIVNDFQKGDIAEGYSVSREKKESFPLTVTSAQKNPTAFYLCASSTPTGAGANVLTFGAGSRLTVL.

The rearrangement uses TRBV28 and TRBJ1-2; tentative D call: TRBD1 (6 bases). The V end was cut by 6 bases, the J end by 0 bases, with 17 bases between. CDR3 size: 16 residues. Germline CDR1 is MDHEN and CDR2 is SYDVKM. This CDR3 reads CASRVRLGATNYGYTF. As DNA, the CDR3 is TGTGCCAGCAGGGTGAGGTTGGGGGCCACTAACTATGGCTACACCTTC.

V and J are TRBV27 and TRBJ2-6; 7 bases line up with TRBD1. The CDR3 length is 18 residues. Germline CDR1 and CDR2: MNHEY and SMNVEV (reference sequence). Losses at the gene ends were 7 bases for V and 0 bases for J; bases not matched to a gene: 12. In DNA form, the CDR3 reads TGTGCCAGCACCCAGGGGGACCGGTGGGGCTCTGGGGCCAACGTCCTGACTTTC. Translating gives CASTQGDRWGSGANVLTF.

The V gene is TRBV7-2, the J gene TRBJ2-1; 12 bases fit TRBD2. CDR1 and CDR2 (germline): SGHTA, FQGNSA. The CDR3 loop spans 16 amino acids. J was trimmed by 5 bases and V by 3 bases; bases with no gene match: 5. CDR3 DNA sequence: TGTGCCAGCAGCTTCCGGTGGACTAGCGGGGACAATGAGCAGTTCTTC. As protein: CASSFRWTSGDNEQFF.

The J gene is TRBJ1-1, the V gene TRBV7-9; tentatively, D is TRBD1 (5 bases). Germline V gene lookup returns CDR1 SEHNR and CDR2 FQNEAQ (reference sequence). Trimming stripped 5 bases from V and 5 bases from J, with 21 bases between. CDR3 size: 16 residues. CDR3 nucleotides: TGTGCCAGCAGCCAAGATCCGTGGCAGGGTCGGACTGAAGCTTTCTTT. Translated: CASSQDPWQGRTEAFF.

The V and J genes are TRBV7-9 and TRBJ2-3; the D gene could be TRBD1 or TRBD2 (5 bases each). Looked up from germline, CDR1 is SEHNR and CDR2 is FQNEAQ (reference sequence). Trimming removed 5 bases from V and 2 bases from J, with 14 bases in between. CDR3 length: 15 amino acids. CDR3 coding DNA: TGTGCCAGCAGCCCCCCCGGGACCACCACAGATACGCAGTATTTT. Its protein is CASSPPGTTTDTQYF.

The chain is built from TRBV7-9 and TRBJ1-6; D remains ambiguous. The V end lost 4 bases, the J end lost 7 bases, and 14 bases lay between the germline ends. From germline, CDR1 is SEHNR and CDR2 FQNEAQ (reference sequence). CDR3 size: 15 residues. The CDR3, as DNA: TGTGCCAGCAGCTCCAACGACGTACAAAATTCACCCCTCCACTTT. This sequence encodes CASSSNDVQNSPLHF.

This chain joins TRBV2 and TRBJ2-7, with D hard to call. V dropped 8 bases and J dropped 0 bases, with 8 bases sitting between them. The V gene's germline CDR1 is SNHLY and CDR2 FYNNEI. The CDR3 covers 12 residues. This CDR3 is CASGRYSYEQYF. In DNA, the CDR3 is TGTGCCAGCGGACGGTACTCCTACGAGCAGTACTTC.

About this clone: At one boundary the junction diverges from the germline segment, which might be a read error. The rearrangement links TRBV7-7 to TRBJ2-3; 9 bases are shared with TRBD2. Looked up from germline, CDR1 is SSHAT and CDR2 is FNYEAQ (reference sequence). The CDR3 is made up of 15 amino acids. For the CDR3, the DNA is TGTGCTAGCAGTTCGCGGGGGGGACCTGAAGATACGCAGTATTTT. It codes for CASSSRGGPEDTQYF.

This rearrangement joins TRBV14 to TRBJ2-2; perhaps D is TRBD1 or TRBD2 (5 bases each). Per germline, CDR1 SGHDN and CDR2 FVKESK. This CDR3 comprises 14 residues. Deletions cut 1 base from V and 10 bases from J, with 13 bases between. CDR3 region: CASSQVWGSEELFF. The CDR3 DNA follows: TGTGCCAGCAGCCAAGTCTGGGGGTCGGAGGAGCTGTTTTTT.

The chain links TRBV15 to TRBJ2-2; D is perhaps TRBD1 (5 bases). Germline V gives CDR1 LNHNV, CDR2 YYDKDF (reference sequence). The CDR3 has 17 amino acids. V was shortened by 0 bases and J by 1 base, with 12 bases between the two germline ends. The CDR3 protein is CATSRDSTELNTGELFF. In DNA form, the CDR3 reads TGTGCCACCAGCAGAGACTCGACAGAATTGAACACCGGGGAGCTGTTTTTT.

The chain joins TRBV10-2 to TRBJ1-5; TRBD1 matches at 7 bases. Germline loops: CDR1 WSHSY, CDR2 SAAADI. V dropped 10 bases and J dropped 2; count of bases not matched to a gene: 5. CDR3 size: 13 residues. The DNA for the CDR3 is TGCGCCACCTCGGGACAGCGCAATCAGCCCCAGCATTTT. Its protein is CATSGQRNQPQHF.

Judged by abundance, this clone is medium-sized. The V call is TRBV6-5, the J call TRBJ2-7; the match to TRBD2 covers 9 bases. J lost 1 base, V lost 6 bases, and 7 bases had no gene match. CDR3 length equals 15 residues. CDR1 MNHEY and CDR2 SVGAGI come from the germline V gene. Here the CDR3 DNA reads TGTGCCAGCAGCTCGCGAGCGGGAGGATCCTACGAGCAGTACTTC. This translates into CASSSRAGGSYEQYF.

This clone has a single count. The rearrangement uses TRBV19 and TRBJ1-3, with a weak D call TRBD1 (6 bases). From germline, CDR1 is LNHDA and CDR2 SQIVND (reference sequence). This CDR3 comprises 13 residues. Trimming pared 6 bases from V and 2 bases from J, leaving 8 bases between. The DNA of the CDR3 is TGTGCCAGTAGCAGGGGCGCTGGAAACACCATATATTTT. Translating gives CASSRGAGNTIYF.

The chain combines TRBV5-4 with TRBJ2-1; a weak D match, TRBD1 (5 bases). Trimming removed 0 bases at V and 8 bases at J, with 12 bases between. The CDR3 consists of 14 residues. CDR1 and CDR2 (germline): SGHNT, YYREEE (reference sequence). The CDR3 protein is CASSLVRQNHEQFF. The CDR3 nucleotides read TGTGCCAGCAGCTTGGTTCGACAGAACCATGAGCAGTTCTTC.

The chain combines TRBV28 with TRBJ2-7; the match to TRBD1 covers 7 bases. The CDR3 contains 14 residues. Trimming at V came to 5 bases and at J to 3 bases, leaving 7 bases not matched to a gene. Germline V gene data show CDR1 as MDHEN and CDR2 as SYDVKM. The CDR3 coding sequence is TGTGCCAGCAGTCCCTACAGGGGAATCTACGAGCAGTACTTC. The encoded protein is CASSPYRGIYEQYF.